A selection of T cell receptor beta chains follows, all from one sample in a study of blood T cell repertoires in COVID-19. The protocol was immunoSEQ multiplex PCR, while the TCRdb copy is restricted to in-frame clones and leaves out a portion. The table lists fewer than 150,000 clones, over 70% of them singletons. Input material: peripheral blood. These receptor sequences come from a man between 65 and 85 years old with acute or convalescent COVID-19. The CDR3 runs from the conserved cysteine through the conserved F or W. A D gene is named only where the DNA matches it firmly. Size is stated for part of the rows, as once, few or many counts, or as a class when the clone is expanded.

>NA|TRBD2|TRBV3-1/TRBV3-2|TRBJ2-5
TGTGCCAGCATATATAGCGGGGGGGCCTGGGAGACCCAGTACTTC
CASIYSGGAWETQYF
>NA|TRBD2|TRBV19|TRBJ2-1
TGTGCCAGTAGTATATTCCACACTAGCGGGGCCTACAATGAGCAGTTCTTC
CASSIFHTSGAYNEQFF
>NA|TRBD2|TRBV9|TRBJ2-3
TGTGCCAGCAGCCCCATCCGGGCTAGCGGGGAAACGATCACAGATACGCAGTATTTT
CASSPIRASGETITDTQYF
>few|NA|TRBV5-3|TRBJ2-7
TGTGCCAGAAGCTTCCAGGGGCATTGCCACTACGAGCAGTACTTC
CARSFQGHCHYEQYF
>once|TRBD1|TRBV7-8|TRBJ1-6
TGTGCCAGCAGCCGAGACAGGGTATTATCCCACTATAATTCACCCCTCCACTTT
CASSRDRVLSHYNSPLHF
>many|NA|TRBV4-1|TRBJ2-5
TGCGCCAGCAGCCAAGACGAAGTCCACGGGAAGACCCAGTACTTC
CASSQDEVHGKTQYF
>once|NA|TRBV6-5|TRBJ1-2
TGTGCCAGCAGGGCGACGGGGTCCGACTATGGCTACACCTTC
CASRATGSDYGYTF
>NA|NA|TRBV5-5|TRBJ2-5
TGTGCCAGCAGCCTAGCCTCGCCTCGGGCGGGAGAGACCCAGTACTTC
CASSLASPRAGETQYF
>NA|NA|TRBV28|TRBJ1-4
TGTGCCAGCAGTTCCCCGATAGTGGATGAAAAACTGTTTTTT
CASSSPIVDEKLFF
>NA|NA|TRBV10-3|TRBJ2-7
TGTGCCATCAATGGGCTAGCGCTCTACGAGCAGTACTTC
CAINGLALYEQYF
>once|NA|TRBV5-1|TRBJ2-7
TGCGCCAGCAGCTGGCAGACCTCGGGCTACGAGCAGTACTTC
CASSWQTSGYEQYF
>NA|TRBD1|TRBV6-5|TRBJ2-3
TGTGCCAGTTCACGACAGGGGGCGATAGATACGCAGTATTTT
CASSRQGAIDTQYF
>NA|TRBD1|TRBV7-3|TRBJ1-2
TGTGCCAGCAGCTCTACAGCCGGGACAGGGTTCTATGGCTACACCTTC
CASSSTAGTGFYGYTF
>NA|NA|TRBV5-1|TRBJ2-7
TGCGCCAGCAGCTCCTCAGGCGGGTCCTACGAGCAGTACTTC
CASSSSGGSYEQYF
>NA|NA|TRBV9|TRBJ2-1
TGTGCCAGCAGCGTAGTTACTTCTTACAATGAGCAGTTCTTC
CASSVVTSYNEQFF
>NA|TRBD1|TRBV6-5|TRBJ2-1
TGTGCCAGCAGCCCAGGGGGACAGGGAGCCAATGAGCAGTTCTTC
CASSPGGQGANEQFF
>few|NA|TRBV29-1|TRBJ1-2
TGCAGCGTTGATAAGGTTGTCCCTCGGGACTATGGCTACACCTTC
CSVDKVVPRDYGYTF
>NA|TRBD2|TRBV19|TRBJ2-7
TGTGCCAGTAGTGTGACGACTAGCGGTAGCTCCTACGAGCAGTACTTC
CASSVTTSGSSYEQYF
>NA|NA|TRBV18|TRBJ1-3
TGTGCCAGCTCACAGTCTGCCGGGGGCTCTGGAAACACCATATATTTT
CASSQSAGGSGNTIYF
>few|TRBD2|TRBV7-8|TRBJ2-7
TGTGCCAGCACCCTGGGACTAGCTCGGTACGAGCAGTACTTC
CASTLGLARYEQYF
>NA|TRBD1|TRBV6-2/TRBV6-3|TRBJ2-2
TGTGCCAGCAGTTCCCGACAGGGGAACACCGGGGAGCTGTTTTTT
CASSSRQGNTGELFF
>NA|NA|TRBV19|TRBJ1-5
TGTGCCAGTAGTGCCCTACAGGGACAAAGCAATCAGCCCCAGCATTTT
CASSALQGQSNQPQHF
>NA|TRBD1|TRBV5-6|TRBJ2-2
TGTGCCAGCAGCTTGGAACAGGGGTATAACACCGGGGAGCTGTTTTTT
CASSLEQGYNTGELFF
>few|NA|TRBV19|TRBJ2-2
TGTGCCAGTAGTATAGGACAGTCCGGGGAGCTGTTTTTT
CASSIGQSGELFF
>NA|NA|TRBV4-1|TRBJ2-7
TGCGCCAGCAGCCTAACGATAACAGGGCAGTACTCCTACGAGCAGTACTTC
CASSLTITGQYSYEQYF
>few|TRBD1|TRBV4-1|TRBJ2-4
TGCGCCAGCAGCCAACCGGGACAGGGGTCCAGAACAACGTACTTC
CASSQPGQGSRTTYF
>NA|NA|TRBV7-9|TRBJ2-5
TGTGCCAGCAGCTCCCATGGCTTCCAAGAGACCCAGTACTTC
CASSSHGFQETQYF
>few|TRBD1|TRBV7-9|TRBJ2-5
TGTGCCAGCAGCCGAGACAGGGTGCAAGAGACCCAGTACTTC
CASSRDRVQETQYF
>NA|TRBD1|TRBV13|TRBJ1-5
TGTGCCAGCAGCCCGGGACAGGGAAGCGAGTCCGGTCAGCCCCAGCATTTT
CASSPGQGSESGQPQHF
>NA|NA|TRBV10-3|TRBJ1-2
TGTGCCACCGCACGGGTTGGCTATGGCTACACCTTC
CATARVGYGYTF
>NA|NA|TRBV6-6|TRBJ1-4
TGTGCCAGCAGTGCCACGTCGGGTCGCGATGAAAAACTGTTTTTT
CASSATSGRDEKLFF